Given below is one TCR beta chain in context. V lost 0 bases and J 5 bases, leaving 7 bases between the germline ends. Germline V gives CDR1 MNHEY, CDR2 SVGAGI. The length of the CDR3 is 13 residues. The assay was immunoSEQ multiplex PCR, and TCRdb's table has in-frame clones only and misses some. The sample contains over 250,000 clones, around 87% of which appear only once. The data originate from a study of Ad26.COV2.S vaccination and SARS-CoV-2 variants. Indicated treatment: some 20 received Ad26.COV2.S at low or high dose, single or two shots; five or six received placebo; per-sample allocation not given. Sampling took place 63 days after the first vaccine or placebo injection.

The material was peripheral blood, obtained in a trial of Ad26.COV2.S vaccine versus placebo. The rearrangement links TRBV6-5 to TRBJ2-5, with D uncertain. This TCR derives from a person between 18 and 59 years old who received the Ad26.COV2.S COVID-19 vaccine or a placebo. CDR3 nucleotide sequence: TGTGCCAGCAGTTACTCAGGGTGGGAGACCCAGTACTTC. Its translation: CASSYSGWETQYF.